The 20 T cell receptor beta chains reported below all come from one sample, sequenced in a study of blood T cell repertoires in COVID-19. The protocol was immunoSEQ multiplex PCR, while the TCRdb copy is restricted to in-frame clones and leaves out a portion. The table has 100,000 to 150,000 clones, about three quarters seen once; the top ten hold about 2.2%. Sequenced input: peripheral blood. The receptors shown here come from a woman aged 70 to 79 with acute or convalescent COVID-19.

This chain joins TRBV3-1 (or the pseudogene TRBV3-2) and TRBJ2-3, with a possible D match to TRBD2 (6 bases). The CDR3 runs 16 residues. Trimming stripped 4 bases from V and 1 base from J, with 15 bases between. Germline CDR1 is LGHDT and CDR2 is YNNKEL (reference sequence). The CDR3 loop reads CASSPTTASGTDTQYF. The CDR3 bases are TGTGCCAGCAGCCCGACGACGGCTAGCGGCACAGATACGCAGTATTTT.

This sequence joins TRBV5-4 and TRBJ1-2; 8 bases are a match to TRBD1. Germline V gene lookup returns CDR1 SGHNT and CDR2 YYREEE (reference sequence). The CDR3 is 18 residues long. V lost 0 bases and J lost 0; bases outside the gene matches: 10. The CDR3 DNA sequence: TGTGCCAGCAGCTTGGCGAGGGACAGGCCGTTCTCTAACTATGGCTACACCTTC. Amino acids: CASSLARDRPFSNYGYTF.

This CDR3 reads CASSLSTQGNTIYF. CDR3 in DNA: TGTGCCAGCAGCTTGAGTACACAAGGAAACACCATATATTTT. The chain couples TRBV5-5 to TRBJ1-3; D is unresolved. Trimming shortened V by 1 base and J by 4 bases, and 9 bases separated the two germline ends. The CDR3 extends over 14 amino acids. Germline-derived CDR1 and CDR2 are SGHKS and YYEKEE (reference sequence).

The chain uses TRBV6-2 or TRBV6-3 and TRBJ2-1; 9 bases map to TRBD1. Germline CDR1 reads MNHEY; CDR2 reads SVGEGT. Germline trimming cut 2 bases from V and 4 bases from J; bases unmatched to any gene: 3. The CDR3 is 15 amino acids. Here the CDR3 reads CASSYPDRGYNEQFF. The CDR3 DNA reads as TGTGCCAGCAGTTACCCGGACAGGGGATACAATGAGCAGTTCTTC.

This chain uses TRBV7-8 with TRBJ2-5; weak D call: TRBD1 (6 bases). In germline, CDR1 is SGHVS, CDR2 FQNEAQ. This CDR3 comprises 14 residues. V gave up 5 bases and J gave up 2 bases, with 12 bases separating them. CDR3 residues: CASSPMDRQETQYF. CDR3 sequence (DNA): TGTGCCAGCAGCCCAATGGACAGACAAGAGACCCAGTACTTC.

This clone was detected once. The rearrangement uses TRBV3-1 (or the pseudogene TRBV3-2) and TRBJ2-7; D is perhaps TRBD2 (6 bases). This CDR3 is built from 14 residues. Germline V gives CDR1 LGHDT, CDR2 YNNKEL (reference sequence). Trimming took off 1 base at V and 2 bases at J, with 9 bases between the two ends. The CDR3 region is CASSQGGLTYEQYF. The CDR3 DNA is TGTGCCAGCAGCCAAGGGGGACTGACCTACGAGCAGTACTTC.

V and J are TRBV14 and TRBJ2-5, with 7 bases aligning to TRBD1. V was clipped by 5 bases and J by 0 bases; unmatched bases: 9. Germline CDR1 and CDR2: SGHDN and FVKESK. The CDR3 runs 16 residues. CDR3 nucleotides: TGTGCCAGCAGCGACCGACGGACAGGATACCAAGAGACCCAGTACTTC. It translates to CASSDRRTGYQETQYF.

The chain uses TRBV3-1 (or the pseudogene TRBV3-2) and TRBJ2-2; no firm D call. The CDR3 loop spans 16 amino acids. Germline V CDR1 and CDR2: LGHDT, YNNKEL (reference sequence). Trimming took 0 bases from V and 0 from J, leaving 8 bases between them. The DNA for the CDR3 is TGTGCCAGCAGCCAAGATTTGAGAGCGAACACCGGGGAGCTGTTTTTT. This translates into CASSQDLRANTGELFF.

The rearrangement joins TRBV5-4 to TRBJ2-2; 8 bases are shared with TRBD2. V lost 7 bases and J lost 2; bases outside the gene matches: 10. This CDR3 contains 16 residues. Germline V gene data show CDR1 as SGHNT and CDR2 as YYREEE (reference sequence). The CDR3 region is CASGDIAGINTGELFF. The CDR3 region has the DNA TGTGCCAGCGGGGACATAGCGGGGATTAACACCGGGGAGCTGTTTTTT.

V gene TRBV6-5 combines with J gene TRBJ2-5, with D uncertain. The germline V and J ends were trimmed by 5 bases and 7 bases, with 14 bases remaining between them. This CDR3 is built from 13 residues. Germline V gene sequence: CDR1 MNHEY, CDR2 SVGAGI. The CDR3 nucleotides read TGTGCCAGCAGTACCCCCGGGTCCATGACCCAGTACTTC. Translation: CASSTPGSMTQYF.

This clone has more than one count but fewer than ten. The rearrangement joins TRBV27 to TRBJ1-6; 12 nucleotides match TRBD1. Per the germline V gene, CDR1 is MNHEY and CDR2 is SMNVEV (reference sequence). The CDR3 totals 15 residues. Trimming removed 4 bases from V and 10 bases from J; junction bases left unmatched: 5. The CDR3 bases are TGTGCCAGCAGTTGGGGACAGGGGGCGCGGTCACCCCTCCACTTT. Protein: CASSWGQGARSPLHF.

As DNA, the CDR3 is TGTGCCAGCAGTGAGGGGGGGGGCCATCAGCCCCAGCATTTT. It yields the protein CASSEGGGHQPQHF. This chain joins TRBV6-1 and TRBJ1-5, with D tentatively TRBD1 (6 bases). This CDR3 is 14 amino acids long. Germline values: CDR1 MNHNS, CDR2 SASEGT. The V end was cut by 3 bases, the J end by 5 bases, with 11 bases between.

The rearrangement uses TRBV6-2 or TRBV6-3 and TRBJ1-6; no firm D call. Trimming cost V 2 bases and J 14 bases, with 16 bases left between them. Germline CDR1 and CDR2: MNHEY and SVGEGT. The length of the CDR3 is 14 residues. The CDR3 DNA reads as TGTGCCAGCAGTTACGCGCCGTTTGAGGAGACCCTCCACTTT. Translation: CASSYAPFEETLHF.

The rearrangement links TRBV6-1 to TRBJ1-5; 8 bases are a match to TRBD1. CDR3 length: 14 residues. Germline CDR1 and CDR2: MNHNS and SASEGT. The J segment lost 6 bases and the V segment lost 3 bases, leaving 4 bases of the junction unmatched. In DNA, the CDR3 is TGTGCCAGCAGTGATTGGACAGGGTTTCAGCCCCAGCATTTT. Encoded protein: CASSDWTGFQPQHF.

The chain links TRBV19 to TRBJ1-4; the D gene is possibly TRBD1 (5 bases). V was trimmed by 2 bases and J by 5 bases, leaving 12 bases between them. The CDR3 contains 15 residues. CDR1 LNHDA and CDR2 SQIVND come from the germline V gene (reference sequence). CDR3 in DNA: TGTGCCAGTAGTATAATCCAGGGTAAAAATGAAAAACTGTTTTTT. It codes for CASSIIQGKNEKLFF.

The chain carries TRBV6-6 and TRBJ2-5; D may be TRBD2 (7 bases). The V end was cut by 6 bases, the J end by 3 bases, with 14 bases between. Germline V gene sequence: CDR1 MNHNY, CDR2 SVGAGI (reference sequence). This CDR3 contains 14 residues. The CDR3, as DNA: TGTGCCAGCAGACCGAGGGGGGGGGAAGAGACCCAGTACTTC. This encodes CASRPRGGEETQYF.

The chain uses TRBV28 and TRBJ2-7; 8 bases are shared with TRBD2. CDR3 length equals 15 residues. V shed 6 bases, J shed 3 bases, and the junction held 10 bases outside the gene matches. Germline values: CDR1 MDHEN, CDR2 SYDVKM. CDR3 nucleotides: TGTGCCAGCAGCCAGTTAGCGGGACAACACTACGAGCAGTACTTC. Encoded protein: CASSQLAGQHYEQYF.

CDR3 DNA: TGTGCCAGCAGCCAAGGAGATGCCGGGGAGCTGTTTTTT. It yields the protein CASSQGDAGELFF. The rearrangement joins TRBV4-2 to TRBJ2-2; D gene ambiguous. The V end was cut by 1 base, the J end by 6 bases, with 6 bases between. CDR3 length: 13 residues. Germline V gene data show CDR1 as LGHNA and CDR2 as YNFKEQ.

The chain recombines TRBV3-1 (or the pseudogene TRBV3-2) with TRBJ2-7, with a weak D call TRBD1 (6 bases). Germline CDR1 and CDR2: LGHDT and YNNKEL (reference sequence). V lost 4 bases and J lost 0, with 10 bases in between. The CDR3 is 14 residues long. The CDR3, as DNA: TGTGCCAGCAGCCCAACAGGGTTCTCCTACGAGCAGTACTTC. It codes for CASSPTGFSYEQYF.

This chain links TRBV7-9 with TRBJ1-2; 12 bases fit TRBD1. CDR1 is SEHNR and CDR2 is FQNEAQ in the germline V gene (reference sequence). This CDR3 has 17 residues. The V gene end was trimmed by 6 bases and the J gene end by 1 base; junction bases not matched to a gene: 9. The CDR3 DNA reads as TGTGCCAGCAGACCCGGGACAGGGGGCATTGGTAACTATGGCTACACCTTC. This gives the protein CASRPGTGGIGNYGYTF.